The 27 T cell receptor beta chains reported below all come from one sample, sequenced in a study of shared clonotypes between healthy human individuals (dated by TCRdb to about 2020). Libraries were prepared through the immunoSEQ multiplex PCR assay. TCRdb limited this immuneACCESS table to in-frame rearrangements with V and J called. A share of clones is missing; checked studies link under half to unresolved V genes, and the rest is unexplained. This sample lists around 1.6 million clones; roughly 98% were detected once. Of the sample, approximately 0.45% falls within the top ten clones. Specimen: naive CD4+ T cells sorted from blood. The cell subset or site label for this specimen denotes: CD45RA+ positively selected. These receptors originate from a man aged 30 to 45 in good health.

The chain carries TRBV13 and TRBJ2-3; 9 bases are a match to TRBD1. There are 15 residues in the CDR3. Trimming removed 5 bases from V and 5 bases from J; junction bases left unmatched: 8. Germline values: CDR1 PRHDT, CDR2 FYEKMQ (reference sequence). CDR3 sequence reads: CASSMYRGQGDTQYF. Written as DNA, the CDR3 is TGTGCCAGCAGCATGTACAGGGGGCAAGGAGATACGCAGTATTTT.

V and J are TRBV11-2 and TRBJ2-1, with 10 bases aligning to TRBD2. The V and J ends lost 5 bases and 12 bases, in that order; junction bases with no gene match: 4. The germline V gene encodes CDR1 SGHAT and CDR2 FQNNGV. The CDR3 loop spans 12 amino acids. The CDR3 nucleotides read TGTGCCAGCAGCCCCCCTAGCGGGAGGCAGTTCTTC. Translation: CASSPPSGRQFF.

This chain connects TRBV2 to TRBJ1-2; 10 positions agree with TRBD1. The V and J ends lost 5 bases and 1 base, in that order; junction bases with no gene match: 4. CDR1 is SNHLY and CDR2 is FYNNEI in the germline V gene. The CDR3 has 15 residues. The CDR3 loop is CASSNDRGRNYGYTF. The CDR3 bases are TGTGCCAGCAGTAATGACAGGGGGCGTAACTATGGCTACACCTTC.

The V and J genes are TRBV15 and TRBJ2-7; 9 bases match TRBD1. The length of the CDR3 is 16 residues. Germline V gives CDR1 LNHNV, CDR2 YYDKDF (reference sequence). The junction had 4 bases not matched to a gene; V was cut back by 1 base and J by 0 bases. In nucleotides, the CDR3 is TGTGCCACCAGCAGAGGGGGGGACAGGGACTCCTACGAGCAGTACTTC. Residues: CATSRGGDRDSYEQYF. The whole variable domain, filled in from reference TRBV15 and TRBJ2-7, reads DAMVIQNPRYQVTQFGKPVTLSCSQTLNHNVMYWYQQKSSQAPKLLFHYYDKDFNNEADTPDNFQSRRPNTSFCFLDIRSPGLGDTAMYLCATSRGGDRDSYEQYFGPGTRLTVT.

Only one count was recorded for this clone. The chain recombines TRBV20-1 with TRBJ1-2, with no clear D. Trimming removed 8 bases from V and 12 bases from J, with 19 bases in between. Germline V gives CDR1 DFQATT, CDR2 SNEGSKA (reference sequence). The CDR3 runs 11 residues. The CDR3 DNA sequence: TGCAGTACCTTCTTGATGGGTGGGCACACCTTC. The encoded protein is CSTFLMGGHTF.

This chain connects TRBV29-1 to TRBJ2-2; D is possibly TRBD2 (5 bases). The V gene lost 7 bases and the J gene lost 4 bases, with 19 bases spanning the gap. The CDR3 spans 15 residues. Germline V CDR1 and CDR2: SQVTM, ANQGSEA. CDR3 residues: CSASSIGSTTGELFF. The CDR3 coding sequence is TGCAGCGCATCTTCTATTGGGAGTACCACCGGGGAGCTGTTTTTT.

This clone appeared once. The chain combines TRBV18 with TRBJ2-4; TRBD1 matches 7 bases. This CDR3 contains 18 residues. The ends lost 3 bases at V and 0 bases at J; junction bases unmatched: 11. The germline V gene has CDR1 KGHSH and CDR2 LQKENI. The CDR3 spells CASSPQGVSALAKNIQYF. The CDR3 DNA is TGTGCCAGCTCACCCCAGGGGGTGTCTGCATTAGCCAAAAACATTCAGTACTTC.

This clone occurred once. J is TRBJ2-1 and V is TRBV20-1; D perhaps matches TRBD1 (5 bases). Germline loops: CDR1 DFQATT, CDR2 SNEGSKA (reference sequence). The CDR3 runs 10 residues. As DNA, the CDR3 is TGCGCCGGACAAGACAATGAGCAGTTCTTC. Encoded protein: CAGQDNEQFF.

This chain joins TRBV25-1 and TRBJ2-1, with no clear D. Germline CDR1 reads MGHDK; CDR2 reads SYGVNS. V gave up 4 bases and J gave up 1 base, with 8 bases separating them. The CDR3 spans 14 residues. Written as DNA, the CDR3 is TGTGCCAGCAGTGCACGCCTATCCTACAATGAGCAGTTCTTC. Protein product: CASSARLSYNEQFF.

The chain recombines TRBV10-2 with TRBJ2-5; no clear D gene. Germline V lookup: CDR1 WSHSY, CDR2 SAAADI. The germline V and J ends were trimmed by 6 bases and 4 bases, with 12 bases remaining between them. This CDR3 has 13 amino acids. The CDR3 region is CASSLRTSETQYF. For the CDR3, the DNA is TGCGCCAGCAGCCTAAGGACCTCAGAGACCCAGTACTTC.

About this clone: The identical CDR3 is also encoded by other nucleotide sequences in the sample. V usage is TRBV29-1 and J usage is TRBJ2-7; no clear D gene. Between the trimmed V and J ends, which lost 5 bases and 4 bases, there was a span of 6 bases. In germline, CDR1 is SQVTM, CDR2 ANQGSEA. This CDR3 region has 10 residues. CDR3 DNA: TGCAGCGTTTTGGCGTACGAGCAGTACTTC. This codes for CSVLAYEQYF.

The V and J genes are TRBV5-1 and TRBJ2-3; possibly TRBD1 or TRBD2 for D (5 bases each). With 0 bases removed from V and 0 bases from J, the gap between germline ends came to 17 bases. Germline-derived CDR1 and CDR2 are SGHRS and YFSETQ. The CDR3 runs to 18 residues. DNA for the CDR3: TGCGCCAGCAGCTTGGCCTCTTCCGGGACGGGGAGCACAGATACGCAGTATTTT. Its protein is CASSLASSGTGSTDTQYF.

In DNA, the CDR3 is TGTGCCTTAACAGGGGTAAGGAATGGCTACACCTTC. Translated: CALTGVRNGYTF. The chain joins TRBV30 to TRBJ1-2; 7 bases are shared with TRBD1. CDR3 size: 12 residues. Germline CDR1 and CDR2: GTSNPN and SVGIG (reference sequence). Trimming cost V 7 bases and J 6 bases; bases outside gene matches: 8.

On this clone: Other DNA sequences in the sample encode the same CDR3. CDR3 region: CASSIGNTIYF. CDR3 nucleotides: TGTGCCAGCTCGATTGGAAACACCATATATTTT. The J gene is TRBJ1-3, the V gene TRBV25-1; no clear D gene. Germline V gene data show CDR1 as MGHDK and CDR2 as SYGVNS. CDR3 size: 11 residues. V lost 8 bases and J lost 3, with 5 bases in between.

The rearrangement joins TRBV4-3 to TRBJ2-7; a possible D gene is TRBD1 (5 bases). V lost 0 bases, J lost 5 bases, and 17 bases lay in between. CDR1 and CDR2 (germline): LGHNA, YSLEER. The CDR3 covers 16 residues. Written as DNA, the CDR3 is TGCGCCAGCAGCCAAGATACAGGATTTAGGGCGGACGAGCAGTACTTC. Its translation: CASSQDTGFRADEQYF.

This chain connects TRBV5-1 to TRBJ2-1; TRBD2 agrees at 7 bases. Trimming removed 6 bases from V and 6 bases from J; junction bases left unmatched: 12. The length of the CDR3 is 15 residues. From germline, CDR1 is SGHRS and CDR2 YFSETQ. CDR3 nucleotides: TGCGCCAGCACCCGGGCGGGAGTGGAGTCCAATGAGCAGTTCTTC. This codes for CASTRAGVESNEQFF.

This clone was observed a single time. This chain connects TRBV11-2 to TRBJ2-5; maybe TRBD2 (6 bases). The CDR3 covers 16 residues. CDR1 and CDR2 from the germline V gene are SGHAT and FQNNGV. Trimming left V 6 bases short and J 5 bases short, with 22 bases between. The chain's CDR3 is CASSPRLVRELETQYF. The CDR3 nucleotides read TGTGCCAGCAGTCCCCGGCTGGTCCGGGAGTTGGAGACCCAGTACTTC.

This chain joins TRBV9 and TRBJ2-1; 11 bases fit TRBD2. The V segment lost 4 bases and the J segment 4 bases; nucleotides outside the gene matches: 10. Germline CDR1 and CDR2: SGDLS and YYNGEE. The CDR3 runs 17 residues. The CDR3 DNA reads as TGTGCCAGCAGCCTGGGGGGTAGCGGGAGGGTTTACAATGAGCAGTTCTTC. It encodes CASSLGGSGRVYNEQFF.

The chain combines TRBV29-1 with TRBJ2-5; 8 bases align to TRBD2. The CDR3 is 17 residues long. V dropped 2 bases and J dropped 2; count of bases not matched to a gene: 13. The V gene's germline CDR1 is SQVTM and CDR2 ANQGSEA. As DNA, the CDR3 is TGCAGCGTTGAACGGCTAGCGGGCGGTAGGAGACAAGAGACCCAGTACTTC. Its protein product is CSVERLAGGRRQETQYF.

The rearrangement joins TRBV6-6 to TRBJ1-5; D unclear. With 11 bases removed from V and 0 bases from J, the gap between germline ends came to 11 bases. Germline V lookup: CDR1 MNHNY, CDR2 SVGAGI (reference sequence). The length of the CDR3 is 13 residues. CDR3 residues: CAGQADSNQPQHF. The CDR3 bases are TGTGCCGGCCAGGCGGATAGCAATCAGCCCCAGCATTTT.

CDR3 protein: CAWSPSGSLLWGYTF. The DNA of the CDR3 is TGTGCCTGGAGCCCCTCGGGGTCCCTACTATGGGGCTACACCTTC. This chain uses TRBV30 with TRBJ1-2; D is unresolved. Germline CDR1 is GTSNPN and CDR2 is SVGIG (reference sequence). CDR3 size: 15 residues. Trimming took off 3 bases at V and 8 bases at J, with 22 bases between the two ends.

This rearrangement joins TRBV9 to TRBJ2-2, with 8 nucleotides matching TRBD1. Per the germline V gene, CDR1 is SGDLS and CDR2 is YYNGEE. Losses at the gene ends were 4 bases for V and 6 bases for J; bases not matched to a gene: 8. CDR3 size: 15 residues. The CDR3 nucleotides read TGTGCCAGCAGCCCGACAGGGGCGGGCGCCGGGGAGCTGTTTTTT. This gives the protein CASSPTGAGAGELFF. Combining the CDR3 with reference TRBV9 and TRBJ2-2 gives the whole variable domain DSGVTQTPKHLITATGQRVTLRCSPRSGDLSVYWYQQSLDQGLQFLIQYYNGEERAKGNILERFSAQQFPDLHSELNLSSLELGDSALYFCASSPTGAGAGELFFGEGSRLTVL.

This sequence joins TRBV28 and TRBJ2-1; D tentatively reads TRBD1 or TRBD2 (7 bases each). Trimming cost V 1 base and J 7 bases, with 26 bases left between them. The CDR3 consists of 19 residues. CDR1 and CDR2 from the germline V gene are MDHEN and SYDVKM. In DNA form, the CDR3 reads TGTGCCAGCAGTTTATTGCAGGGGGGAGGGCTAGATTTGAAAAATGAGCAGTTCTTC. This translates into CASSLLQGGGLDLKNEQFF.

This chain uses TRBV28 with TRBJ2-3; a weak D match, TRBD2 (5 bases). The CDR3 has 15 residues. V lost 2 bases and J 6 bases, leaving 15 bases between the germline ends. CDR1 is MDHEN, CDR2 SYDVKM, per germline. Here the CDR3 reads CASSLRVGVFDTQYF. CDR3 in DNA: TGTGCCAGCAGTTTACGCGTGGGAGTGTTCGATACGCAGTATTTT.

As to this clone: One end of the junction fails to match germline, which may point to a read error. This sequence joins TRBV28 and TRBJ1-1, with 7 bases that match TRBD1. The CDR3 totals 13 residues. Germline CDR1 MDHEN, CDR2 SYDVKM. In nucleotides, the CDR3 is TGTGCCAGCACCCCGGGGTGGACAGGCAAATTTAAATTT. The encoded protein is CASTPGWTGKFKF.

The genes are TRBV27 and TRBJ1-1; 7 nucleotides align to TRBD1. Unmatched junction bases numbered 7, after V lost 5 bases and J lost 1 base. This CDR3 is built from 15 residues. Looked up from germline, CDR1 is MNHEY and CDR2 is SMNVEV (reference sequence). Here the CDR3 DNA reads TGTGCCAGCAGTCCTCAGGGGGGGGCGAACACTGAAGCTTTCTTT. Amino acid sequence: CASSPQGGANTEAFF.

A note on this clone: Within the sample, other DNA sequences also encode this same CDR3. This chain joins TRBV29-1 and TRBJ2-1; TRBD1 matches 7 bases. The V gene end was trimmed by 7 bases and the J gene end by 5 bases; junction bases not matched to a gene: 2. This CDR3 contains 11 residues. Per the germline V gene, CDR1 is SQVTM and CDR2 is ANQGSEA. CDR3 protein: CSARGHNEQFF. The CDR3 DNA sequence: TGCAGCGCGAGGGGGCACAATGAGCAGTTCTTC.